These T cell receptor beta chains were read from a single sample in a study of OX40 agonist ivuxolimab in advanced cancers. Only in-frame clones appear in the TCRdb table, and some are missing; sequencing was by immunoSEQ multiplex PCR. This sample has tens of thousands of clones, with 80% to 90% found just once. The sample here was CD4+ or CD8+ T cells sorted from blood, taken in a trial of the OX40 agonist ivuxolimab. The receptors were gathered from an adult with an advanced solid tumor such as melanoma, head and neck, liver or kidney cancer. The CDR3 runs from the conserved cysteine through the conserved F or W. D genes are given only for firm matches. Only some rows state a clone size, as once, few, many or a class for expanded clones.

v_gene: TRBV27; abundance: NA; j_gene: TRBJ1-5; d_gene: NA; CDR3nt: TGTGCCAGCAGTCGGAAAGAGGATCAGCCCCAGCATTTT; CDR3aa: CASSRKEDQPQHF
v_gene: TRBV11-3; abundance: NA; j_gene: TRBJ2-3; d_gene: NA; CDR3nt: TGTGCCAGCAGCTTCGAGGGTAACACAGATACGCAGTATTTT; CDR3aa: CASSFEGNTDTQYF
v_gene: TRBV11-2; abundance: NA; j_gene: TRBJ2-7; d_gene: NA; CDR3nt: TGTGCCAGCAGCCAATCCCCAGTCTACGAGCAGTACTTC; CDR3aa: CASSQSPVYEQYF
v_gene: TRBV5-6; abundance: NA; j_gene: TRBJ2-7; d_gene: NA; CDR3nt: TGTGCCAGCAGCTCCGACCCCGGTAGCTACGAGCAGTACTTC; CDR3aa: CASSSDPGSYEQYF
v_gene: TRBV29-1; abundance: NA; j_gene: TRBJ2-3; d_gene: NA; CDR3nt: TGCAGCGCGGGCCCCGGGACTCTTAGCACAGATACGCAGTATTTT; CDR3aa: CSAGPGTLSTDTQYF
v_gene: TRBV4-1; abundance: NA; j_gene: TRBJ1-5; d_gene: NA; CDR3nt: TGCGCCAGCAGCCAGTCAATGGACCCCAATCAGCCCCAGCATTTT; CDR3aa: CASSQSMDPNQPQHF
v_gene: TRBV12-2; abundance: NA; j_gene: TRBJ2-2; d_gene: NA; CDR3nt: TGTGCAAGTCGCATCTTAAGACAGGGGGCCTCCGGGGAGCTGTTTTTT; CDR3aa: CASRILRQGASGELFF
v_gene: TRBV19; abundance: NA; j_gene: TRBJ2-1; d_gene: NA; CDR3nt: TGTGCCAGTAGAGTGGCAGGGTCCTACAATGAGCAGTTCTTC; CDR3aa: CASRVAGSYNEQFF
v_gene: TRBV19; abundance: few; j_gene: TRBJ1-1; d_gene: NA; CDR3nt: TGTGCCAGTAGTGCGTACACTGAAGCTTTCTTT; CDR3aa: CASSAYTEAFF
v_gene: TRBV13; abundance: NA; j_gene: TRBJ1-5; d_gene: NA; CDR3nt: TGTGCCAGCAGCTTTGCCAATGCGGAAGTCAATCAGCCCCAGCATTTT; CDR3aa: CASSFANAEVNQPQHF
v_gene: TRBV15; abundance: NA; j_gene: TRBJ2-2; d_gene: TRBD1; CDR3nt: TGTGCCACCAGCAGTGTACAGGGGGCGCCCACCGGGGAGCTGTTTTTT; CDR3aa: CATSSVQGAPTGELFF